The sample holds a few counts of the clone carrying this TCR beta chain. Its antigen is still unknown. These data come from a study of blood T cells in healthy people across ages. Whole-study findings and limits: More naive CD4+ cells and higher diversity were found in long-lived than in aged donors. What prevented conclusive comparison of naive and antigen-experienced cells was that PBMCs were unsorted.

Through a sample-barcoded 5' primer and a J-beta primer mix, a second PCR was run for about 6 to 11 cycles. TCRdb re-derived calls from the 5' RACE reads in MiXCR, one entry per CDR3 protein. The sample holds hundreds of thousands of distinct CDR3 sequences; about 62% are singletons and the top ten take over 20%. Germline lookup yields CDR1 MNHNY and CDR2 SVGAGI (reference sequence). This CDR3 contains 14 residues. Trimming took off 0 bases at V and 15 bases at J, with 18 bases between the two ends. The sequence was obtained from a man younger than 40 in good health. Material: blood. J is TRBJ2-1 and V is TRBV6-6; D may be TRBD2 (6 bases). The CDR3 DNA reads TGTGCCAGCAGTTACTCGTTGCGGGCGGACTACTGGTTCTTC. Encoded protein: CASSYSLRADYWFF.